This T cell receptor beta chain was recovered during a study of regulatory T cells in long-lasting Graves disease. Indicated time point: newly diagnosed GD, antithyroid drugs for less than 3 months. From RNA extracted from PBMCs, the TCR library was made. Building the TCR beta libraries relied on iRepertoire HTBI primers, and CDR3 regions underwent Arm-PCR. TCRdb passed the multiplex PCR reads through MiXCR, listing each CDR3 protein once. The sample lists hundreds of thousands of distinct CDR3 sequences, about 16% occurring once. This clonotype was observed many times. The CDR3 runs to 18 residues. Germline trimming cut 5 bases from V and 1 base from J; bases unmatched to any gene: 12. Germline values: CDR1 SGHAT, CDR2 FQNNGV. This sample also appeared in a second study, on T cells in Graves' hyperthyroidism and ophthalmopathy.

This sequence was found in a woman aged 35-60 years with Graves disease. This sequence joins TRBV11-2 and TRBJ2-1; the match to TRBD2 covers 9 bases. Sequenced here: peripheral blood mononuclear cells (PBMCs), sampled at new diagnosis, from a patient treated with antithyroid drugs. The CDR3 spells CASSEGTQRGESYNEQFF. DNA of the CDR3: TGTGCCAGCAGCGAGGGAACCCAGCGGGGGGAATCCTACAATGAGCAGTTCTTC.